Listed below are T cell receptor beta chains from one sample, sequenced in a study of blood T cell repertoires in COVID-19. Data came from immunoSEQ multiplex PCR; TCRdb stores just in-frame clones and leaves some out. The data hold around 230,000 clones, with roughly 89% observed a single time. The material sequenced was PBMCs or T cells enriched from blood (not recorded which). The receptors shown here come from a woman aged 30 to 39 with acute COVID-19. CDR3s include the opening cysteine and the closing phenylalanine or tryptophan. A D gene is named only where the DNA matches it firmly. Expanded clones get a size class; other rows say once, few or many, or leave the size out.

clone size: NA
D gene: TRBD2
J gene: TRBJ2-5
V gene: TRBV19
CDR3 protein: CASSHPSGGQETQYF
CDR3 DNA: TGTGCCAGTAGTCACCCTAGCGGGGGGCAAGAGACCCAGTACTTC

clone size: NA
D gene: NA
J gene: TRBJ1-2
V gene: TRBV9
CDR3 protein: CASSVEPFYGYTF
CDR3 DNA: TGTGCCAGCAGCGTAGAGCCTTTCTATGGCTACACCTTC

clone size: NA
D gene: NA
J gene: TRBJ1-5
V gene: TRBV12-2
CDR3 protein: CASRLVGTGGDSNQPQHF
CDR3 DNA: TGTGCAAGTCGCTTAGTTGGGACAGGGGGAGATAGCAATCAGCCCCAGCATTTT

clone size: NA
D gene: NA
J gene: TRBJ2-1
V gene: TRBV5-1
CDR3 protein: CASRLGLSVYNEQFF
CDR3 DNA: TGCGCCAGCAGGCTGGGACTGTCGGTATACAATGAGCAGTTCTTC

clone size: NA
D gene: TRBD1
J gene: TRBJ1-1
V gene: TRBV7-9
CDR3 protein: CASSSGMGQGEAFF
CDR3 DNA: TGTGCCAGCAGCTCCGGTATGGGACAGGGTGAAGCTTTCTTT

clone size: NA
D gene: TRBD1
J gene: TRBJ1-1
V gene: TRBV5-1
CDR3 protein: CASSWDRAGDTEAFF
CDR3 DNA: TGCGCCAGCAGCTGGGACAGGGCGGGAGATACTGAAGCTTTCTTT

clone size: medium-sized
D gene: TRBD1
J gene: TRBJ2-7
V gene: TRBV7-2
CDR3 protein: CASSLGQGSSYEQYF
CDR3 DNA: TGTGCCAGCAGCTTAGGACAGGGAAGCTCCTACGAGCAGTACTTC

clone size: NA
D gene: TRBD2
J gene: TRBJ2-7
V gene: TRBV6-5
CDR3 protein: CASRPGGGSTYEQYF
CDR3 DNA: TGTGCCAGCAGGCCTGGCGGGGGTTCAACGTACGAGCAGTACTTC

clone size: few
D gene: TRBD1
J gene: TRBJ1-5
V gene: TRBV19
CDR3 protein: CAADPGQGAIQPQHF
CDR3 DNA: TGTGCCGCCGATCCAGGCCAGGGGGCGATTCAGCCCCAGCATTTT

clone size: NA
D gene: NA
J gene: TRBJ2-3
V gene: TRBV27
CDR3 protein: CASGRRDTDTQYF
CDR3 DNA: TGTGCCAGCGGACGACGGGACACAGATACGCAGTATTTT

clone size: NA
D gene: TRBD2
J gene: TRBJ2-7
V gene: TRBV5-1
CDR3 protein: CASRTSGGYEQYF
CDR3 DNA: TGCGCCAGCAGGACTAGCGGGGGCTACGAGCAGTACTTC

clone size: few
D gene: NA
J gene: TRBJ2-2
V gene: TRBV9
CDR3 protein: CASRRQGNTGELFF
CDR3 DNA: TGTGCCAGCAGGCGGCAGGGAAACACCGGGGAGCTGTTTTTT

clone size: NA
D gene: NA
J gene: TRBJ1-2
V gene: TRBV9
CDR3 protein: CASSVGPRGYTF
CDR3 DNA: TGTGCCAGCAGCGTAGGTCCTCGTGGCTACACCTTC

clone size: NA
D gene: NA
J gene: TRBJ2-7
V gene: TRBV7-9
CDR3 protein: CASSLRQDGHGTYEQYF
CDR3 DNA: TGTGCCAGCAGCTTACGCCAGGACGGACACGGTACCTACGAGCAGTACTTC

clone size: NA
D gene: NA
J gene: TRBJ1-6
V gene: TRBV6-4
CDR3 protein: CASSETAYNSPLHF
CDR3 DNA: TGTGCCAGCAGTGAAACAGCCTATAATTCACCCCTCCACTTT

clone size: NA
D gene: TRBD2
J gene: TRBJ2-7
V gene: TRBV7-9
CDR3 protein: CASSSGLAGGWREQYF
CDR3 DNA: TGTGCCAGCAGCTCGGGACTAGCGGGGGGGTGGCGCGAGCAGTACTTC

clone size: NA
D gene: TRBD2
J gene: TRBJ2-5
V gene: TRBV5-1
CDR3 protein: CASQPGGARRETQYF
CDR3 DNA: TGCGCCAGCCAACCGGGAGGGGCCCGCCGAGAGACCCAGTACTTC

clone size: once
D gene: NA
J gene: TRBJ1-3
V gene: TRBV7-9
CDR3 protein: CASSSAGAVSAGNTIYF
CDR3 DNA: TGTGCCAGCAGCTCGGCAGGGGCCGTCTCTGCTGGAAACACCATATATTTT

clone size: NA
D gene: NA
J gene: TRBJ2-3
V gene: TRBV7-8
CDR3 protein: CASSLPLTGNTDTQYF
CDR3 DNA: TGTGCCAGCAGCTTACCCCTGACAGGCAACACAGATACGCAGTATTTT

clone size: NA
D gene: NA
J gene: TRBJ2-1
V gene: TRBV5-1
CDR3 protein: CASQDTTLGNEQFF
CDR3 DNA: TGCGCCAGCCAGGACACTACCTTGGGGAATGAGCAGTTCTTC

clone size: NA
D gene: TRBD2
J gene: TRBJ2-3
V gene: TRBV5-6
CDR3 protein: CASSLVTSGGADTQYF
CDR3 DNA: TGTGCCAGCAGCTTGGTAACTAGCGGGGGGGCAGATACGCAGTATTTT

clone size: NA
D gene: NA
J gene: TRBJ1-5
V gene: TRBV7-9
CDR3 protein: CASSSYGGDQPQHF
CDR3 DNA: TGTGCCAGCAGCTCTTACGGAGGGGATCAGCCCCAGCATTTT

clone size: NA
D gene: NA
J gene: TRBJ1-4
V gene: TRBV19
CDR3 protein: CASSIGYGLPATNEKLFF
CDR3 DNA: TGTGCCAGTAGTATCGGGTACGGCCTACCAGCAACTAATGAAAAACTGTTTTTT

clone size: NA
D gene: NA
J gene: TRBJ1-1
V gene: TRBV28
CDR3 protein: CASTTQDINTEAFF
CDR3 DNA: TGTGCCAGCACCACACAGGATATTAACACTGAAGCTTTCTTT

clone size: NA
D gene: NA
J gene: TRBJ2-7
V gene: TRBV24-1
CDR3 protein: CATIPRGPTYEQYF
CDR3 DNA: TGTGCCACCATTCCCAGGGGACCTACCTACGAGCAGTACTTC

clone size: NA
D gene: TRBD2
J gene: TRBJ2-1
V gene: TRBV7-2
CDR3 protein: CASTLRMGPSGKYNEQFF
CDR3 DNA: TGTGCCAGCACCCTACGGATGGGACCGAGCGGGAAATACAATGAGCAGTTCTTC

clone size: NA
D gene: NA
J gene: TRBJ1-6
V gene: TRBV3-1/TRBV3-2
CDR3 protein: CASSLSRGDPLHF
CDR3 DNA: TGTGCCAGCAGCCTCTCCCGGGGTGACCCCCTCCACTTT

clone size: few
D gene: NA
J gene: TRBJ2-5
V gene: TRBV7-9
CDR3 protein: CASSTTGPGRETQYF
CDR3 DNA: TGTGCCAGCAGTACTACAGGGCCCGGTAGGGAGACCCAGTACTTC

clone size: NA
D gene: TRBD1
J gene: TRBJ2-5
V gene: TRBV7-6
CDR3 protein: CASSFRDSHEETQYF
CDR3 DNA: TGTGCCAGCAGCTTCCGGGACAGCCATGAAGAGACCCAGTACTTC